One and the same sample provided the 21 T cell receptor beta chains below, sequenced in a study of type 1 regulatory T cells. Broader study findings: Compared with non-type 1 regulatory T cells, type 1 regulatory T cells showed a more restricted TCR repertoire.

No antigens are known for them. Each CDR3 protein gets one entry after TCRdb re-called the reads with MiXCR. This sample has tens of thousands of distinct CDR3 sequences, with less than 25% found just once. The material sequenced was cultured type 1 regulatory T (Tr1) cells, either the whole culture or a sorted fraction (not recorded which). The source is a human donor in good health.

The V and J genes are TRBV20-1 and TRBJ1-1, with a weak D call TRBD1 (6 bases). V gave up 0 bases and J gave up 1 base, with 9 bases separating them. The CDR3 has 14 amino acids. Germline CDR1 reads DFQATT; CDR2 reads SNEGSKA (reference sequence). The CDR3 loop reads CSARDGGGNTEAFF. DNA for the CDR3: TGCAGTGCTAGAGACGGAGGGGGGAACACTGAAGCTTTCTTT.

Worth noting for this clonotype: Mismatch with germline at one junction end may stem from a read error. The V gene is TRBV5-1, the J gene TRBJ2-5, with 7 nucleotides matching TRBD2. CDR3 size: 14 residues. Per germline, CDR1 SGHRS and CDR2 YFSETQ. The CDR3 DNA sequence: TGCGCCAGCAGCCCAGTGACTAGCCGAGAGGCCCAGTACTTC. Its protein is CASSPVTSREAQYF.

J is TRBJ2-3 and V is TRBV5-1, with D possibly matching TRBD1 (5 bases). V was clipped by 6 bases and J by 1 base, with 12 bases between them. CDR3 length: 14 amino acids. Per the germline V gene, CDR1 is SGHRS and CDR2 is YFSETQ. The CDR3 sequence is CASMGGAGTDTQYF. DNA for the CDR3: TGCGCCAGCATGGGTGGGGCTGGCACAGATACGCAGTATTTT. The full variable domain, with the rest looked up from reference TRBV5-1 and TRBJ2-3, is KAGVTQTPRYLIKTRGQQVTLSCSPISGHRSVSWYQQTPGQGLQFLFEYFSETQRNKGNFPGRFSGRQFSNSRSEMNVSTLELGDSALYLCASMGGAGTDTQYFGPGTRLTVL.

Sample share makes this clonotype medium-sized. The chain recombines TRBV20-1 with TRBJ1-4, with TRBD1 as a possible D gene (5 bases). Germline V gene data show CDR1 as DFQATT and CDR2 as SNEGSKA (reference sequence). V lost 4 bases and J lost 5, with 11 bases in between. This CDR3 has 13 amino acids. CDR3 residues: CSAIGTSNEKLFF. The CDR3 region has the DNA TGCAGTGCTATAGGGACCTCAAATGAAAAACTGTTTTTT.

The table lists this clonotype with a few counts. This chain connects TRBV20-1 to TRBJ1-5; D possibly corresponds to TRBD1 (6 bases). V was clipped by 5 bases and J by 7 bases, with 12 bases between them. Germline V CDR1 and CDR2: DFQATT, SNEGSKA (reference sequence). The CDR3 loop spans 12 amino acids. In DNA, the CDR3 is TGCAGTGCTGGGGACACAGGCCAGCCCCAGCATTTT. This translates into CSAGDTGQPQHF.

The rearrangement uses TRBV28 and TRBJ1-5; a possible D gene is TRBD1 (5 bases). V dropped 5 bases and J dropped 5 bases, with 13 bases sitting between them. The CDR3 has 14 amino acids. From germline, CDR1 is MDHEN and CDR2 SYDVKM. This chain's CDR3 is CASSLHRIYQPQHF. CDR3 nucleotides: TGTGCCAGCAGTCTCCACAGGATCTATCAGCCCCAGCATTTT.

This clonotype was found a few times. This rearrangement joins TRBV7-2 to TRBJ2-3, with 9 nucleotides matching TRBD2. CDR1 SGHTA and CDR2 FQGNSA come from the germline V gene. V lost 4 bases to trimming and J lost 3 bases; unmatched junction nucleotides: 14. The CDR3 is made up of 18 amino acids. Written as DNA, the CDR3 is TGTGCCAGCAGCTATCGACTAGCGGAGATAAGACTTACAGATACGCAGTATTTT. Protein sequence: CASSYRLAEIRLTDTQYF.

This clonotype was detected only a few times. The rearrangement uses TRBV6-1 and TRBJ2-7; 7 bases map to TRBD2. The CDR3 is made up of 14 amino acids. Germline values: CDR1 MNHNS, CDR2 SASEGT. J lost 2 bases, V lost 6 bases, and 7 bases had no gene match. DNA for the CDR3: TGTGCCAGCAGGAAGACCCGGGGGGCCTACGAGCAGTACTTC. This codes for CASRKTRGAYEQYF.

This clonotype was seen a handful of times. This chain links TRBV30 with TRBJ2-1; D may correspond to TRBD1 or TRBD2 (6 bases each). Per the germline V gene, CDR1 is GTSNPN and CDR2 is SVGIG (reference sequence). The CDR3 is 14 amino acids. V dropped 0 bases and J dropped 6 bases, with 12 bases sitting between them. CDR3 coding DNA: TGTGCCTGGAGTGTAGGGGGGTCTCGCAATGAGCAGTTCTTC. This translates into CAWSVGGSRNEQFF.

The chain couples TRBV19 to TRBJ1-5; D is perhaps TRBD1 (5 bases). CDR1 LNHDA and CDR2 SQIVND come from the germline V gene (reference sequence). V lost 6 bases, J lost 2 bases, and 11 bases lay in between. The length of the CDR3 is 14 residues. CDR3 loop: CASRWGGGNQPQHF. DNA of the CDR3: TGTGCCAGTAGATGGGGGGGAGGCAATCAGCCCCAGCATTTT.

The V and J genes are TRBV25-1 and TRBJ1-2; D might be TRBD1 (5 bases). This CDR3 comprises 13 residues. The V gene's germline CDR1 is MGHDK and CDR2 SYGVNS. Trimming removed 2 bases from V and 8 bases from J, with 12 bases in between. The CDR3 nucleotides read TGTGCCAGCAGTGAACGGCAGGGTTACGGCTACACCTTC. Translated: CASSERQGYGYTF.

This clonotype was picked up a small number of times. The V call is TRBV2, the J call TRBJ2-7, with 14 bases fitting TRBD2. The CDR3 covers 14 residues. The V gene end was trimmed by 6 bases and the J gene end by 7 bases; junction bases not matched to a gene: 5. CDR1 SNHLY and CDR2 FYNNEI come from the germline V gene. CDR3 nucleotides: TGTGCCAGCAGGGGGACTAGCGGGAGTGAAGAGCAGTACTTC. Protein: CASRGTSGSEEQYF.

The chain uses TRBV20-1 and TRBJ2-7; no firm D call. Looked up from germline, CDR1 is DFQATT and CDR2 is SNEGSKA (reference sequence). The CDR3 is made up of 13 amino acids. Trimming shortened V by 6 bases and J by 3 bases, and 15 bases separated the two germline ends. DNA for the CDR3: TGCAGTGCCACAACTCGTAACTTCTACGAGCAGTACTTC. Translating gives CSATTRNFYEQYF.

This clonotype was recorded at least ten times. The chain recombines TRBV5-1 with TRBJ2-3; D not resolved. The CDR3 consists of 13 residues. The V and J ends lost 0 bases and 4 bases respectively, with 6 bases between them. Germline V CDR1 and CDR2: SGHRS, YFSETQ. CDR3 residues: CASSLGASDTQYF. For the CDR3, the DNA is TGCGCCAGCAGCTTGGGGGCGTCAGATACGCAGTATTTT.

The chain couples TRBV29-1 to TRBJ2-6; D unresolved. This CDR3 is 13 amino acids long. Trimming stripped 4 bases from V and 2 bases from J, with 6 bases between. In germline, CDR1 is SQVTM, CDR2 ANQGSEA. CDR3 sequence: CSVGVAGANVLTF. CDR3 in DNA: TGCAGCGTTGGAGTGGCTGGGGCCAACGTCCTGACTTTC.

Comment on this clonotype: One junction end does not reproduce the germline sequence, and a read error may be involved. This chain links TRBV5-1 with TRBJ2-3, with 12 bases lining up with TRBD1. Per the germline V gene, CDR1 is SGHRS and CDR2 is YFSETQ. The CDR3 consists of 16 residues. CDR3 nucleotide sequence: TGCGCCAGCGGCTTTGGTAGGGACAGGGGGCCAGATACGCAGTATTTT. Its protein is CASGFGRDRGPDTQYF.

This chain joins TRBV6-2 or TRBV6-3 and TRBJ2-1; D is undetermined. CDR3 length: 12 residues. V was pared by 6 bases and J by 10 bases, with 13 bases between. Germline V lookup: CDR1 MNHEY, CDR2 SVGEGT. CDR3 nucleotide sequence: TGTGCCAGCAGCAACGGCCTGGCGGAGCAGTTCTTC. Amino acid sequence: CASSNGLAEQFF.

The gene calls are TRBV20-1 and TRBJ1-1; a weak D match, TRBD1 (5 bases). Trimming stripped 2 bases from V and 1 base from J, with 14 bases between. This CDR3 is built from 15 residues. Per germline, CDR1 DFQATT and CDR2 SNEGSKA (reference sequence). DNA of the CDR3: TGCAGTGCTAGACAGGGCGGGCAGGGGAACACTGAAGCTTTCTTT. It codes for CSARQGGQGNTEAFF.

The gene calls are TRBV10-2 and TRBJ1-2, with D possibly matching TRBD1 (5 bases). Trimming removed 8 bases from V and 4 bases from J, with 17 bases in between. This CDR3 comprises 14 residues. Germline-derived CDR1 and CDR2 are WSHSY and SAAADI. CDR3 DNA: TGCGCCAGCGTCGACAGCCGAATTCTCTATGGCTACACCTTC. As protein: CASVDSRILYGYTF.

In this sample, this clonotype turned up many times. The V and J genes are TRBV10-3 and TRBJ2-7, with D maybe TRBD2 (5 bases). The CDR3 covers 14 residues. The V gene lost 3 bases and the J gene lost 0 bases, with 9 bases spanning the gap. Germline V gene data show CDR1 as ENHRY and CDR2 as SYGVKD. The CDR3 loop reads CAISDSTSSYEQYF. The CDR3 nucleotides read TGTGCCATCAGTGATTCTACTAGCTCCTACGAGCAGTACTTC.

V gene TRBV9 combines with J gene TRBJ2-7; 8 nucleotides line up with TRBD2. CDR3 size: 15 residues. CDR1 and CDR2 from the germline V gene are SGDLS and YYNGEE. V lost 3 bases and J lost 4; bases outside the gene matches: 9. The CDR3 here is CASSAGVAGWYEQYF. The CDR3 region has the DNA TGTGCCAGCAGCGCCGGGGTAGCGGGATGGTACGAGCAGTACTTC.